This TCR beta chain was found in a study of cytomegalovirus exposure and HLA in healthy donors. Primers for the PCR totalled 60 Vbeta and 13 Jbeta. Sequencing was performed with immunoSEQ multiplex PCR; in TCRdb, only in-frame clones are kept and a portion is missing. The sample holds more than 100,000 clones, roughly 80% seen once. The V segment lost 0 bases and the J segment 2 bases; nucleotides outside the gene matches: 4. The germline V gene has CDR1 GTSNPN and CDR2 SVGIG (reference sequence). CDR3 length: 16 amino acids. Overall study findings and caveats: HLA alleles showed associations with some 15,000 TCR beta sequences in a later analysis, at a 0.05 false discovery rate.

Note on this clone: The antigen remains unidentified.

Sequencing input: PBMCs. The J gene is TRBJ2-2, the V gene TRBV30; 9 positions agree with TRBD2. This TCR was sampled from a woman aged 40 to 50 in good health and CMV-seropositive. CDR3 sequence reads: CAWSVLLAGNTGELFF. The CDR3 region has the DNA TGTGCCTGGAGTGTACTGCTAGCGGGAAACACCGGGGAGCTGTTTTTT.